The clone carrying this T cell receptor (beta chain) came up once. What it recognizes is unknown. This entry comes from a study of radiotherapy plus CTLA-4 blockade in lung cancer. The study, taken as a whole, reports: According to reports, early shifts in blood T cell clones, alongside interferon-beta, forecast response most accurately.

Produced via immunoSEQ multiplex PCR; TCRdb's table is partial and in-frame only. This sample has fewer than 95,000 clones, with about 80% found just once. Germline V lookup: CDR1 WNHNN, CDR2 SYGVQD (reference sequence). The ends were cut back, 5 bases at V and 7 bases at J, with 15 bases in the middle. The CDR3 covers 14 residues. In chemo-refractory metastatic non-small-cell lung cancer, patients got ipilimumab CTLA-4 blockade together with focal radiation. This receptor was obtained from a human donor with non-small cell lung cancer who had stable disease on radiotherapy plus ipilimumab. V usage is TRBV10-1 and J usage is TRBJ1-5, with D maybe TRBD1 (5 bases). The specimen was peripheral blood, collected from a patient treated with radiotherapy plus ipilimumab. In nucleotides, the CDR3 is TGCGCCAGCAGTTCCCAAACAGGTAACCAGCCCCAGCATTTT. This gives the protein CASSSQTGNQPQHF.